The rows below give T cell receptor beta chains drawn from one sample of a study of early T cells in non-severe SARS-CoV-2 infection. TCRdb re-derived calls from the 5' RACE reads in MiXCR, one entry per CDR3 protein. This sample yields tens of thousands of distinct CDR3 sequences, of which roughly 12% are seen a single time; about 1.1% belongs to the top ten. The sample comprised whole blood. The receptors originated from an adult who was a healthcare worker with PCR-confirmed SARS-CoV-2 infection or an uninfected control (not recorded which). Each CDR3 is given without its conserved first and last residue. The order of the fields is clone size, V gene, CDR3 protein. Size values are once, few and many counts, or a class for expanded clones, and some rows have none.

few TRBV30 AWRERQNTEAF
. TRBV13 ASLAGTSHNEQF
. TRBV29-1 SVERARGAF
. TRBV7-9 ASSLAHAGVYGYT
. TRBV10-3 AISEDTSYEQY
. TRBV2 ASSDRDIEGYT
. TRBV9 ASSVGGRAQY
many TRBV6-2/TRBV6-3 ASSYDPRRAF
. TRBV28 ASGSWAEQF
. TRBV6-2/TRBV6-3 ASSSSSEQF
many TRBV29-1 SVEREIEAF
many TRBV2 ANRSGTAYGYT
few TRBV4-3 ASSQVYRDSSFNEKLF
few TRBV28 ASSTGTWREQY
. TRBV6-2/TRBV6-3 ASSYGLAGDEQY
. TRBV27 ASSHPGSTEAF
few TRBV29-1 SVFPQRDGARTGELF
. TRBV12-3/TRBV12-4 ASSLAGRMTFEQY
. TRBV11-2 ASRFPYGNTIY
many TRBV9 ASSPPSDTQY
many TRBV28 ASKRPGGAYEQY
. TRBV7-6 ASSVRGRSTDTQY
few TRBV12-3/TRBV12-4 ASSSLAGGPYEQY
. TRBV12-3/TRBV12-4 ASSLGQGWVQAF
few TRBV29-1 SARGDTDTQY
. TRBV20-1 SGMLPQHTSYNEQF
many TRBV3-1 ASSLLRLDTQY
few TRBV4-3 ASSQARLSYNEQF
few TRBV3-1 ASSQGGDTQY
. TRBV9 ASSRRDTWTGELF
many TRBV7-2 ASSSPPSVARTQY
. TRBV3-1 ASTTGLAGGFEQF
many TRBV12-5 ASGFGVADEQF
many TRBV29-1 SAGFPETQY
. TRBV11-2 ASSLAGPGPETQY
few TRBV7-8 ASSPSGSQGDTQY
many TRBV29-1 SVEGRFTDTQY
. TRBV30 AWISSGGATDTQY
many TRBV3-1 ASSQESAGRFPYEQY
many TRBV11-2 ASSLDRETQY
. TRBV5-4 ASRLGLAGVDTQY
few TRBV28 ASTSQGRYEQY
few TRBV7-9 ASSSPERGRFSYEQY